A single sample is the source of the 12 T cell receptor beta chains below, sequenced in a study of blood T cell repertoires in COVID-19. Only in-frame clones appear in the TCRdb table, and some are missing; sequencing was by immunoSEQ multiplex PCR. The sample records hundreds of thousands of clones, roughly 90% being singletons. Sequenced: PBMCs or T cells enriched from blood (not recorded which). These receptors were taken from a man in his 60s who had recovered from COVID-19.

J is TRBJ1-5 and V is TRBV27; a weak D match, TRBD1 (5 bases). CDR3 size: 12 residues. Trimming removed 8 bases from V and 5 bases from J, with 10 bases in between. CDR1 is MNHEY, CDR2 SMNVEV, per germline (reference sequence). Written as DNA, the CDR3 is TGTGCCAGCGGGGCGGGGCATCAGCCCCAGCATTTT. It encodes CASGAGHQPQHF.

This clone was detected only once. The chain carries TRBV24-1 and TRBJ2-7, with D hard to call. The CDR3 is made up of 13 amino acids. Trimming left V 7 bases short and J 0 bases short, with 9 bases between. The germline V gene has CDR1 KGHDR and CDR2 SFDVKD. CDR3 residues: CATSPTGSYEQYF. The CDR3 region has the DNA TGTGCCACCAGCCCGACTGGCTCCTACGAGCAGTACTTC.

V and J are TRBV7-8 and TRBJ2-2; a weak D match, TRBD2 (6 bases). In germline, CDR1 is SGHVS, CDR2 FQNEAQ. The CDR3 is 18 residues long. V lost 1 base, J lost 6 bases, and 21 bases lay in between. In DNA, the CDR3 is TGTGCCAGCAGCTTAGGTCCGTCTGGGGCCGGGGGAGCCGGGGAGCTGTTTTTT. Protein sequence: CASSLGPSGAGGAGELFF.

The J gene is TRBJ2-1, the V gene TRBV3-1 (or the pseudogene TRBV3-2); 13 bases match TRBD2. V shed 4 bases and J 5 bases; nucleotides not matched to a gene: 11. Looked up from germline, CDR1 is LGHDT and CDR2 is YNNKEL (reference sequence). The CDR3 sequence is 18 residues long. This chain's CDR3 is CASSRGLAGAPWDNEQFF. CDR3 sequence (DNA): TGTGCCAGCAGCCGCGGACTAGCGGGAGCCCCTTGGGACAATGAGCAGTTCTTC.

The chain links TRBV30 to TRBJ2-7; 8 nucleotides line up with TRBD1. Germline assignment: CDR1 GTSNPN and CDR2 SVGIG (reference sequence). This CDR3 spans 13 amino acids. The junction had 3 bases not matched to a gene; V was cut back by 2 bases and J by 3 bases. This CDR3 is CAWSFGTGYEQYF. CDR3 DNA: TGTGCCTGGAGTTTCGGGACAGGCTACGAGCAGTACTTC.

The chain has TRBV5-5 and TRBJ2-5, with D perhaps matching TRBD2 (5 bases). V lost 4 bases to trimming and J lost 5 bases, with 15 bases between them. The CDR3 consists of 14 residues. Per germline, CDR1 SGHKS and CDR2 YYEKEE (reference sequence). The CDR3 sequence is CASSQGLARETQYF. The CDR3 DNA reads TGTGCCAGCAGCCAAGGACTGGCCCGGGAGACCCAGTACTTC. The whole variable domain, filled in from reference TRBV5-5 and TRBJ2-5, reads DAGVTQSPTHLIKTRGQQVTLRCSPISGHKSVSWYQQVLGQGPQFIFQYYEKEERGRGNFPDRFSARQFPNYSSELNVNALLLGDSALYLCASSQGLARETQYFGPGTRLLVL.

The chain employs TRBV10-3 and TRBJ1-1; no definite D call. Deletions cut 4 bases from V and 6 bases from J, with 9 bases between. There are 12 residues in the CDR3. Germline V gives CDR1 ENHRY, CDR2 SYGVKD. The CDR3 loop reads CAISGGASEAFF. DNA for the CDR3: TGTGCCATCAGTGGGGGAGCGTCTGAAGCTTTCTTT.

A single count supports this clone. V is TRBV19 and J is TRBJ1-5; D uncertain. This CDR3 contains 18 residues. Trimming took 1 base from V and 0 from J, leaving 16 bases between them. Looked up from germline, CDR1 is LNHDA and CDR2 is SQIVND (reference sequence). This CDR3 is CASSIGVLPHYSNQPQHF. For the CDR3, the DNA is TGTGCCAGTAGTATAGGGGTCTTACCCCACTATAGCAATCAGCCCCAGCATTTT.

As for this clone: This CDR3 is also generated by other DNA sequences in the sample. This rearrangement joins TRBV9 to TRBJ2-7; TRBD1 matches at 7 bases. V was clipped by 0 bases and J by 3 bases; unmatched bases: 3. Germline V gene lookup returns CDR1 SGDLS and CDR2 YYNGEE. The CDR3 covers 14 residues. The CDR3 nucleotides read TGTGCCAGCAGCGTAGTGGCAGGGGGCTACGAGCAGTACTTC. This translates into CASSVVAGGYEQYF. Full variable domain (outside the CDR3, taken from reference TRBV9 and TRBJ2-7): DSGVTQTPKHLITATGQRVTLRCSPRSGDLSVYWYQQSLDQGLQFLIQYYNGEERAKGNILERFSAQQFPDLHSELNLSSLELGDSALYFCASSVVAGGYEQYFGPGTRLTVT.

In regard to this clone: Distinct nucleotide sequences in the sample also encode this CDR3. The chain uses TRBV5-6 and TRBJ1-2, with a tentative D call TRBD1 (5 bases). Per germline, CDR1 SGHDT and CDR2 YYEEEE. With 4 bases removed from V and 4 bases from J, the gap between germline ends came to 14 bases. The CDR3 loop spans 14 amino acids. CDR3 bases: TGTGCCAGCAGCCCCCCAGGACAATCCTATGGCTACACCTTC. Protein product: CASSPPGQSYGYTF.

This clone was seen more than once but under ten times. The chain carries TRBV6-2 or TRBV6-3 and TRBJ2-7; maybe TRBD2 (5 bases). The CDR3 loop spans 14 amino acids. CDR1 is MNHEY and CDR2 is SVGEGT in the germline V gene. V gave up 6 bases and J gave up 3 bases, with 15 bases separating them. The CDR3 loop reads CASSPRRGDYEQYF. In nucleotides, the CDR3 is TGTGCCAGCAGCCCCCGACGGGGAGACTACGAGCAGTACTTC.

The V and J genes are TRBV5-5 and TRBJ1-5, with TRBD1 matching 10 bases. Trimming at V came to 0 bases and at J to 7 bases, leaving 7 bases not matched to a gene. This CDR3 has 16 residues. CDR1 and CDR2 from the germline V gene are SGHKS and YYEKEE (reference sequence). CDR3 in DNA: TGTGCCAGCAGCTTGGCCGGAGGGACAGGGGTCCAGCCCCAGCATTTT. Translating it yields CASSLAGGTGVQPQHF.